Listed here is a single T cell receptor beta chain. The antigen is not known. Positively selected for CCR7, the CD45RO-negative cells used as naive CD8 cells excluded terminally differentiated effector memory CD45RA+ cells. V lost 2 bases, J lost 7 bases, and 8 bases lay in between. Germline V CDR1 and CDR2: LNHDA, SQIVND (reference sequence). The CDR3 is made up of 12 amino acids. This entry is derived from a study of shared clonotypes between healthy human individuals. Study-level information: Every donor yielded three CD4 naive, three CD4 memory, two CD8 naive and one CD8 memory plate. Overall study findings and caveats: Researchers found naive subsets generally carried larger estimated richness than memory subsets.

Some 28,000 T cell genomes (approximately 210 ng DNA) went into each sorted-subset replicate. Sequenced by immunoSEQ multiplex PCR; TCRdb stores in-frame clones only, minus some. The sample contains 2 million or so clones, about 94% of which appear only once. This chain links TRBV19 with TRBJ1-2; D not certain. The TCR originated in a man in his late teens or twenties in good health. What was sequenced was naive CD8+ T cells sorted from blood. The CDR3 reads CASSIPGGGYTF. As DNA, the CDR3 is TGTGCCAGTAGTATACCCGGCGGTGGCTACACCTTC.